This TCR beta chain was retrieved from a study of cytomegalovirus exposure and HLA in healthy donors. Healthy bone marrow donors made up the cohort. This CDR3 spans 15 amino acids. Per the germline V gene, CDR1 is SGDLS and CDR2 is YYNGEE. The junction had 6 bases not matched to a gene; V was cut back by 1 base and J by 8 bases. This clone was seen just once. Its specificity is unknown. Study-level findings and limits: Specificity of three CMV-associated chains for CMV antigens was verified in vitro.

The PCR used 60 Vbeta and 13 Jbeta primers. Assay: immunoSEQ multiplex PCR; the TCRdb copy retains only in-frame clones and omits some. The sample has 130,000 to 150,000 clones; about three fifths are singletons. The sequence was collected from a woman between 25 and 40 years old in good health and CMV-seropositive. The V gene is TRBV9, the J gene TRBJ2-1; 10 nucleotides align to TRBD2. Source material: PBMCs. The CDR3 sequence: CASSVSSGRFDEQFF. For the CDR3, the DNA is TGTGCCAGCAGCGTAAGTAGCGGGAGGTTCGATGAGCAGTTCTTC.